The 2 T cell receptor beta chains below come from one sample, sequenced in a study of blood T cell repertoires in COVID-19. Sequenced by immunoSEQ multiplex PCR; TCRdb stores in-frame clones only, minus some. This sample yields under 200,000 clones, of which about 87% are seen a single time; roughly 0.58% belongs to the top ten. Sequenced: peripheral blood. The receptor source for this set is a man aged 55 to 70 with COVID-19, enrolled during active disease.

The genes are TRBV2 and TRBJ1-5; possibly TRBD1 for D (6 bases). Germline CDR1 SNHLY, CDR2 FYNNEI. V was clipped by 7 bases and J by 2 bases, with 15 bases between them. This CDR3 region has 15 residues. Here the CDR3 DNA reads TGTGCCAGCAACCCAGACAGGTTTGGCAATCAGCCCCAGCATTTT. This sequence encodes CASNPDRFGNQPQHF.

The chain couples TRBV5-1 to TRBJ2-4; 9 positions match TRBD1. J was trimmed by 0 bases and V by 5 bases; bases with no gene match: 9. This CDR3 has 17 amino acids. The germline gives CDR1 SGHRS, CDR2 YFSETQ. The CDR3 bases are TGCGCCAGCAGATCCCTACAGGGGGCGCAAGCCAAAAACATTCAGTACTTC. This gives the protein CASRSLQGAQAKNIQYF.